Shown below are 29 T cell receptor beta chains from a single sample sequenced in a study of Graves' ophthalmopathy and Graves' hyperthyroidism. RNA transcripts served as template for amplifying TCR beta CDR3 sequences. Second-round multiplex PCR came after first-round RT-PCR with HTBI primers. TCRdb reprocessed the multiplex PCR reads via MiXCR and lists one record per CDR3 protein. The sample includes tens of thousands of distinct CDR3 sequences, 50% seen only once; the top ten take about 24%. Sequencing was done on a sample of peripheral blood. The source is an adult man with Graves' ophthalmopathy.

This clonotype was picked up many times. The chain links TRBV5-1 to TRBJ2-3; D unresolved. The V and J ends lost 0 bases and 0 bases respectively, with 8 bases between them. CDR3 length equals 15 residues. Germline values: CDR1 SGHRS, CDR2 YFSETQ. CDR3 sequence: CASSLGGSSTDTQYF. CDR3 in DNA: TGCGCCAGCAGCTTGGGTGGGTCTAGCACAGATACGCAGTATTTT.

This clonotype was seen ten or more times. The chain links TRBV27 to TRBJ1-6, with D tentatively TRBD1 (5 bases). The CDR3 consists of 16 residues. Trimming left V 4 bases short and J 8 bases short, with 18 bases between. Germline-derived CDR1 and CDR2 are MNHEY and SMNVEV (reference sequence). CDR3 in amino acids: CASSYRPGRSYSPLHF. The CDR3 DNA follows: TGTGCCAGCAGTTACCGGCCGGGACGATCTTATTCACCCCTCCACTTT.

This clonotype came up many times. V and J are TRBV5-1 and TRBJ1-1; no definite D call. The germline gives CDR1 SGHRS, CDR2 YFSETQ. CDR3 size: 15 residues. Trimming cost V 2 bases and J 3 bases, with 14 bases left between them. CDR3 sequence reads: CASSLTALGDTEAFF. In DNA form, the CDR3 reads TGCGCCAGCAGCTTAACAGCGCTCGGGGACACTGAAGCTTTCTTT.

The chain carries TRBV7-9 and TRBJ2-3; possibly TRBD2 for D (6 bases). The germline CDR1 and CDR2 sequences are SEHNR and FQNEAQ (reference sequence). Trimming cost V 5 bases and J 6 bases, with 18 bases left between them. The CDR3 runs to 15 residues. CDR3 DNA: TGTGCCAGCAGCCCAACTGGGACTCCCGGGGATACGCAGTATTTT. It encodes CASSPTGTPGDTQYF. Based on the CDR3 plus reference TRBV7-9 and TRBJ2-3, the full variable domain is DTGVSQNPRHKITKRGQNVTFRCDPISEHNRLYWYRQTLGQGPEFLTYFQNEAQLEKSRLLSDRFSAERPKGSFSTLEIQRTEQGDSAMYLCASSPTGTPGDTQYFGPGTRLTVL.

The chain carries TRBV20-1 and TRBJ1-5; D gene unclear. V lost 3 bases and J 5 bases, leaving 11 bases between the germline ends. This CDR3 region has 13 residues. Germline V lookup: CDR1 DFQATT, CDR2 SNEGSKA (reference sequence). The CDR3, as DNA: TGCAGTGCTAGTGGCTATTTCGATCAGCCCCAGCATTTT. Translating gives CSASGYFDQPQHF.

This clonotype was recorded at least ten times. The chain uses TRBV28 and TRBJ1-6; no clear D. The CDR3 totals 15 residues. The germline gives CDR1 MDHEN, CDR2 SYDVKM. Trimming cost V 7 bases and J 0 bases, with 10 bases left between them. The CDR3 nucleotides are TGTGCCAGCAACGGCAACCCCTCCTATAATTCACCCCTCCACTTT. Its translation: CASNGNPSYNSPLHF. The entire variable domain, with the rest obtained from reference TRBV28 and TRBJ1-6, is as follows: DVKVTQSSRYLVKRTGEKVFLECVQDMDHENMFWYRQDPGLGLRLIYFSYDVKMKEKGDIPEGYSVSREKKERFSLILESASTNQTSMYLCASNGNPSYNSPLHFGNGTRLTVT.

This clonotype was recorded at least ten times. The gene calls are TRBV20-1 and TRBJ1-2; no clear D gene. Germline V lookup: CDR1 DFQATT, CDR2 SNEGSKA (reference sequence). Trimming removed 6 bases at V and 2 bases at J, with 25 bases between. This CDR3 is built from 17 residues. The CDR3, as DNA: TGCAGTGCCGTGCGGTCCAGTGACCCGGTGGGGAACTATGGCTACACCTTC. This translates into CSAVRSSDPVGNYGYTF.

This clonotype was seen ten or more times. The V and J genes are TRBV3-1 and TRBJ2-1, with D unresolved. Germline values: CDR1 LGHDT, CDR2 YNNKEL (reference sequence). The CDR3 extends over 15 amino acids. V was trimmed by 2 bases and J by 0 bases, leaving 8 bases between them. The CDR3 nucleotides read TGTGCCAGCAGCCAAAGCCTGAGCTCCTACAATGAGCAGTTCTTC. It specifies CASSQSLSSYNEQFF.

This clonotype has ten or more counts. J is TRBJ1-1 and V is TRBV19, with a weak D call TRBD1 (5 bases). The CDR3 covers 14 residues. Trimming took off 4 bases at V and 6 bases at J, with 15 bases between the two ends. CDR1 LNHDA and CDR2 SQIVND come from the germline V gene (reference sequence). CDR3 bases: TGTGCCAGTAGTACACTATCAGGGAGGTCTGAAGCTTTCTTT. As protein: CASSTLSGRSEAFF.

The V call is TRBV13, the J call TRBJ1-4; the D is unclear. V lost 5 bases and J 8 bases, leaving 12 bases between the germline ends. CDR3 length: 13 residues. Germline lookup yields CDR1 PRHDT and CDR2 FYEKMQ (reference sequence). The CDR3 coding sequence is TGTGCCAGCAGCCGGTCGGTCGGGGAAAAACTGTTTTTT. This translates into CASSRSVGEKLFF.

This clonotype was recorded once. The junction departs from the called germline gene at one end, perhaps through a read error. This chain joins TRBV7-2 and TRBJ2-7; 8 nucleotides line up with TRBD2. CDR1 is SGHTA and CDR2 is FQGNSA in the germline V gene. CDR3 length: 14 residues. The DNA of the CDR3 is TGTGCCAGCAGCTTCGGGAGGGAGACTCGAGAGCAGTGCTTC. Translation gives CASSFGRETREQCF.

The V call is TRBV5-6, the J call TRBJ2-1, with TRBD2 identical over 10 bases. J was trimmed by 3 bases and V by 3 bases; bases with no gene match: 12. This CDR3 region has 18 residues. Germline lookup yields CDR1 SGHDT and CDR2 YYEEEE. The CDR3 sequence is CASSSIRAGTSDYNEQFF. The CDR3 DNA follows: TGTGCCAGCAGCTCCATAAGAGCCGGGACTAGCGACTACAATGAGCAGTTCTTC.

A note on this clonotype: Sequence at one end of the junction differs from germline and may be a read error. This rearrangement joins TRBV7-9 to TRBJ2-1; 10 nucleotides agree with TRBD1. CDR3 size: 16 residues. The germline gives CDR1 SEHNR, CDR2 FQNEAQ (reference sequence). Written as DNA, the CDR3 is TGCGCCGGCAGCCAATATGGACAGGGGGTGGGAAATGAGCAGTTCTTC. Translation gives CAGSQYGQGVGNEQFF.

There are many counts of this clonotype. The chain uses TRBV5-8 and TRBJ2-2, with D uncertain. V was pared by 1 base and J by 6 bases, with 10 bases between. The CDR3 contains 14 residues. Germline V gene data show CDR1 as SGHTS and CDR2 as YDEGEE. CDR3 sequence reads: CASSLFRSPGELFF. For the CDR3, the DNA is TGTGCCAGCAGCTTGTTCCGGTCCCCCGGGGAGCTGTTTTTT.

This clonotype is a singleton in its sample. The chain carries TRBV12-3 or TRBV12-4 and TRBJ1-6, with TRBD1 matching 9 bases. V was clipped by 6 bases and J by 6 bases; unmatched bases: 6. This CDR3 is 15 amino acids long. The CDR3 DNA reads TGTGCCAGCAGCTTCGGGACAGGGCCTAATTCACCCCTCCACTTT. The encoded protein is CASSFGTGPNSPLHF.

The gene calls are TRBV9 and TRBJ2-7; D possibly corresponds to TRBD2 (6 bases). Germline-derived CDR1 and CDR2 are SGDLS and YYNGEE. The CDR3 length is 15 residues. V was pared by 0 bases and J by 3 bases, with 13 bases between. The CDR3 nucleotides read TGTGCCAGCAGCGTAGTTGGAGGGCCCTACTACGAGCAGTACTTC. It translates to CASSVVGGPYYEQYF. Full variable domain (missing parts from reference TRBV9 and TRBJ2-7): DSGVTQTPKHLITATGQRVTLRCSPRSGDLSVYWYQQSLDQGLQFLIQYYNGEERAKGNILERFSAQQFPDLHSELNLSSLELGDSALYFCASSVVGGPYYEQYFGPGTRLTVT.

The chain carries TRBV7-9 and TRBJ2-7; 11 bases align to TRBD2. The CDR3 length is 15 residues. In germline, CDR1 is SEHNR, CDR2 FQNEAQ (reference sequence). V shed 3 bases, J shed 7 bases, and the junction held 8 bases outside the gene matches. The CDR3: CASSFFLAGGGEQYF. The CDR3 DNA is TGTGCCAGCAGCTTCTTCCTAGCGGGAGGAGGGGAGCAGTACTTC.

This clonotype came up a few times. The rearrangement links TRBV7-2 to TRBJ2-7, with D possibly matching TRBD2 (5 bases). The CDR3 totals 14 residues. Trimming removed 2 bases from V and 3 bases from J, with 11 bases in between. Germline V lookup: CDR1 SGHTA, CDR2 FQGNSA. CDR3 region: CASSLSEAHYEQYF. In DNA form, the CDR3 reads TGTGCCAGCAGCTTATCGGAGGCCCACTACGAGCAGTACTTC.

This clonotype has at least ten counts. V is TRBV5-1 and J is TRBJ1-1; unclear D gene. This CDR3 spans 14 amino acids. Germline V gene sequence: CDR1 SGHRS, CDR2 YFSETQ. V dropped 2 bases and J dropped 4 bases, with 12 bases sitting between them. DNA of the CDR3: TGCGCCAGCAGCTTAGCCGGGGTGGGCACTGAAGCTTTCTTT. It translates to CASSLAGVGTEAFF.

A note on this clonotype: Given the absence of the conserved phenylalanine or tryptophan at the CDR3 end, a read error is likely. The chain has TRBV5-1 and TRBJ1-1; D not resolved. CDR1 is SGHRS and CDR2 is YFSETQ in the germline V gene. The CDR3 contains 12 residues. CDR3 loop: CASSLKGTEAFL. The CDR3 region has the DNA TGTGCCAGCAGCTTGAAGGGTACTGAAGCTTTCCTT.

This clonotype was recorded at least ten times. The genes are TRBV11-2 and TRBJ2-1; 9 bases align to TRBD2. The CDR3 totals 13 residues. Germline V gene lookup returns CDR1 SGHAT and CDR2 FQNNGV. The J segment lost 9 bases and the V segment lost 5 bases, leaving 5 bases of the junction unmatched. Here the CDR3 DNA reads TGTGCCAGCAGCCAAACTAGCGGGCCTGAGCAGTTCTTC. It translates to CASSQTSGPEQFF.

The chain uses TRBV6-4 and TRBJ1-1, with 7 bases fitting TRBD1. The germline gives CDR1 MRHNA, CDR2 SNTAGT. This CDR3 is built from 14 residues. Trimming at V came to 8 bases and at J to 2 bases, leaving 8 bases not matched to a gene. CDR3 bases: TGTGCCAGCGACGCGCGGGACAGTAACACTGAAGCTTTCTTT. It encodes CASDARDSNTEAFF.

V usage is TRBV11-2 and J usage is TRBJ1-2; possible D gene TRBD1, 5 bases. V was cut by 4 bases and J by 13 bases, with 19 bases left in between. CDR3 length: 13 amino acids. Germline loops: CDR1 SGHAT, CDR2 FQNNGV. As DNA, the CDR3 is TGTGCCAGCAGCTGGGGGGGGATAAAGAGGGGCACCTTC. Protein product: CASSWGGIKRGTF.

The chain links TRBV5-1 to TRBJ2-7; the D call may be TRBD1 or TRBD2 (5 bases each). The J call is in doubt because the DNA end fits TRBJ2-1 better. The CDR3 has 16 residues. CDR1 and CDR2 (germline): SGHRS, YFSETQ. The CDR3 DNA reads as TGCGCCAGCAGCTTGGTTTCCGGGACCACCTACAATGAGCAGTTCTTC. Its protein product is CASSLVSGTTYNEQFF.

This clonotype was recorded at least ten times. The chain is built from TRBV6-2 or TRBV6-3 and TRBJ2-3; D not certain. Germline assignment: CDR1 MNHEY and CDR2 SVGEGT. Trimming shortened V by 6 bases and J by 6 bases, and 16 bases separated the two germline ends. The CDR3 is 14 residues long. In nucleotides, the CDR3 is TGTGCCAGCAGCCCCCCCGGAAGATACGATACGCAGTATTTT. Its translation: CASSPPGRYDTQYF.

Ten or more counts support this clonotype. The chain uses TRBV6-5 and TRBJ1-4; TRBD1 agrees at 11 bases. CDR1 MNHEY and CDR2 SVGAGI come from the germline V gene. The V gene end was trimmed by 3 bases and the J gene end by 5 bases; junction bases not matched to a gene: 2. This CDR3 contains 15 residues. CDR3 protein: CASSYGTGGNEKLFF. The DNA of the CDR3 is TGTGCCAGCAGTTATGGGACAGGGGGGAATGAAAAACTGTTTTTT.

The V call is TRBV5-4, the J call TRBJ1-6; 7 positions agree with TRBD1. The V and J ends lost 4 bases and 10 bases, in that order; junction bases with no gene match: 11. CDR1 and CDR2 from the germline V gene are SGHNT and YYREEE (reference sequence). The CDR3 has 15 residues. In DNA form, the CDR3 reads TGTGCCAGCAGCCTCGACAGGGAAGGTGGATCACCCCTCCACTTT. It codes for CASSLDREGGSPLHF.

The table lists this clonotype with many counts. This chain joins TRBV20-1 and TRBJ1-1; D gene uncertain. The CDR3 length is 13 residues. CDR1 and CDR2 from the germline V gene are DFQATT and SNEGSKA (reference sequence). V lost 5 bases to trimming and J lost 6 bases, with 16 bases between them. CDR3 sequence (DNA): TGCAGTGCTCCCCCTCGGAGAAGCGCTGAAGCTTTCTTT. Protein: CSAPPRRSAEAFF.

This clonotype was found many times. The V call is TRBV7-9, the J call TRBJ2-2, with D tentatively TRBD1 or TRBD2 (5 bases each). Germline V CDR1 and CDR2: SEHNR, FQNEAQ (reference sequence). Trimming stripped 5 bases from V and 3 bases from J, with 16 bases between. The CDR3 is 16 amino acids. This CDR3 reads CASSLGTGFYTGELFF. The CDR3 DNA sequence: TGTGCCAGCAGCCTCGGGACGGGTTTCTACACCGGGGAGCTGTTTTTT.